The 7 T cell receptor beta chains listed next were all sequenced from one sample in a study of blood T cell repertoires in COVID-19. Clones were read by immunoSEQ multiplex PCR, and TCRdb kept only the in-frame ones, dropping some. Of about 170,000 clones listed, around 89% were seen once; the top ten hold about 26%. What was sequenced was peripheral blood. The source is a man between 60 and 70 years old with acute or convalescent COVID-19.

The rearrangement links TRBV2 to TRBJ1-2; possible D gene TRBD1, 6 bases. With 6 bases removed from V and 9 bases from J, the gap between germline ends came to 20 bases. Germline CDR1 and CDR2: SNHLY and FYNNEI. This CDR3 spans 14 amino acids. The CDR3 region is CASSAQPGQGRYTF. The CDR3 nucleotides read TGTGCCAGCAGCGCCCAACCAGGGCAGGGGCGCTACACCTTC.

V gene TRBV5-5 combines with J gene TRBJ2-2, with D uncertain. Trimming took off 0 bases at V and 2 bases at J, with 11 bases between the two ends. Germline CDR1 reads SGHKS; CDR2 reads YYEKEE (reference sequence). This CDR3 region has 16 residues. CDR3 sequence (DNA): TGTGCCAGCAGCTTGGCCGGCGGATTAAACACCGGGGAGCTGTTTTTT. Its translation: CASSLAGGLNTGELFF.

CDR3 region: CASSVVMNTEAFF. CDR3 DNA sequence: TGTGCCAGCAGTGTTGTCATGAACACTGAAGCTTTCTTT. The genes are TRBV2 and TRBJ1-1; no firm D call. The CDR3 runs 13 residues. Trimming removed 4 bases from V and 0 bases from J, with 6 bases in between. In germline, CDR1 is SNHLY, CDR2 FYNNEI.

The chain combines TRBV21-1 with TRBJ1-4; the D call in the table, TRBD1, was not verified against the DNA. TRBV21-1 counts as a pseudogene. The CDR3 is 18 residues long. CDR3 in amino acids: CASSQSRDRGIINEKLFF. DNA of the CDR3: TGTGCCAGCAGCCAATCCCGGGACAGGGGAATTATTAATGAAAAACTGTTTTTT.

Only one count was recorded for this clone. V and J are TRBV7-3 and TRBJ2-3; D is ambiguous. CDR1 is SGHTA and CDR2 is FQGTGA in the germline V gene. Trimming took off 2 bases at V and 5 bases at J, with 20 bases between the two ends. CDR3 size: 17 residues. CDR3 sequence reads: CASSLGGPWSFEDTQYF. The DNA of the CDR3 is TGTGCCAGCAGCTTAGGCGGCCCTTGGTCGTTTGAAGATACGCAGTATTTT.

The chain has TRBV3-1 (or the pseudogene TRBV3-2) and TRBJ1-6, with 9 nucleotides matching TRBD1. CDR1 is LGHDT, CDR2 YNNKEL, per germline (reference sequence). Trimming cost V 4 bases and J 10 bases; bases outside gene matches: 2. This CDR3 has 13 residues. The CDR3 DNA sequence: TGTGCCAGCAGCCTGGACAGGGGATCACCCCTCCACTTT. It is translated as CASSLDRGSPLHF.

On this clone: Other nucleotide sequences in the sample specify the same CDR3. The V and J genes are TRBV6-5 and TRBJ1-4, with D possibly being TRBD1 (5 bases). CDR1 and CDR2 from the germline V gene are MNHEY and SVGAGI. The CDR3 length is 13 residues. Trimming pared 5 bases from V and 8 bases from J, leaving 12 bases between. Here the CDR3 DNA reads TGTGCCAGCAGTCGTCAGGGAGGGGAAAAACTGTTTTTT. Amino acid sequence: CASSRQGGEKLFF.